This T cell receptor (beta chain) was sequenced during a study of blood T cell repertoires in COVID-19. Methods used by the authors: Amplification of reference gene primers provided the estimated nucleated cell counts. The protocol was immunoSEQ multiplex PCR, while the TCRdb copy is restricted to in-frame clones and leaves out a portion. The V and J calls and the clone size are those of that table, but D and trimming were determined from the DNA. Among approximately 100,000 clones listed, 76% were seen once. Germline V gene lookup returns CDR1 SGHDT and CDR2 YYEEEE. With 2 bases removed from V and 5 bases from J, the gap between germline ends came to 4 bases. CDR3 length: 12 amino acids.

The J gene is TRBJ2-2, the V gene TRBV5-6; D not certain. The sample was peripheral blood. The TCR comes from a man older than 75 with COVID-19, enrolled during active disease. CDR3 nucleotide sequence: TGTGCCAGCAGCTTCCGGACCGGGGAGCTGTTTTTT. This encodes CASSFRTGELFF. The full variable domain, rest sourced from reference TRBV5-6 and TRBJ2-2, is DAGVTQSPTHLIKTRGQQVTLRCSPKSGHDTVSWYQQALGQGPQFIFQYYEEEERQRGNFPDRFSGHQFPNYSSELNVNALLLGDSALYLCASSFRTGELFFGEGSRLTVL.